This section outlines one TCR beta chain sequence together with its context. The data were obtained in a study of identical twins. TCRdb ran MiXCR on the 5' RACE reads and lists one entry per CDR3 protein. In the table there are roughly 1,500,000 distinct CDR3 sequences, about 32% of which are singletons. The germline V gene has CDR1 DFQATT and CDR2 SNEGSKA (reference sequence). This CDR3 region has 11 residues. Trimming removed 8 bases at V and 3 bases at J, with 11 bases between. Sample: cord blood. The rearrangement links TRBV20-1 to TRBJ2-7; D is unclear. The TCR comes from a newborn girl in good health. CDR3 region: CSTRSYYEQYF. CDR3 bases: TGCAGTACGAGGAGTTACTACGAGCAGTACTTC.